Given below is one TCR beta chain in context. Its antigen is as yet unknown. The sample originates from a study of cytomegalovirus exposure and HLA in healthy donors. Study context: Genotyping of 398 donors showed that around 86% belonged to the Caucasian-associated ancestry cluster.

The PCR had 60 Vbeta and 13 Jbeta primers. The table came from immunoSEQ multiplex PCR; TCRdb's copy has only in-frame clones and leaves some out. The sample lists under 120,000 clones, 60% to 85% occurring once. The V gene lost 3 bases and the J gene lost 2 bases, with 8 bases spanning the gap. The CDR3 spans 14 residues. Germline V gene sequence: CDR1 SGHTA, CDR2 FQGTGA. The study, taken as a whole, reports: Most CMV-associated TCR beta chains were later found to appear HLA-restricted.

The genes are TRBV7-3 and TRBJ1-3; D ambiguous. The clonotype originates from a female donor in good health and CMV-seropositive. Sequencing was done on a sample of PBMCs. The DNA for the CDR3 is TGTGCCAGCAGCTTGTCCGGGACTGGAAACACCATATATTTT. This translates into CASSLSGTGNTIYF. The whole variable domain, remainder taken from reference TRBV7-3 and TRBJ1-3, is GAGVSQTPSNKVTEKGKYVELRCDPISGHTALYWYRQSLGQGPEFLIYFQGTGAADDSGLPNDRFFAVRPEGSVSTLKIQRTERGDSAVYLCASSLSGTGNTIYFGEGSWLTVV.